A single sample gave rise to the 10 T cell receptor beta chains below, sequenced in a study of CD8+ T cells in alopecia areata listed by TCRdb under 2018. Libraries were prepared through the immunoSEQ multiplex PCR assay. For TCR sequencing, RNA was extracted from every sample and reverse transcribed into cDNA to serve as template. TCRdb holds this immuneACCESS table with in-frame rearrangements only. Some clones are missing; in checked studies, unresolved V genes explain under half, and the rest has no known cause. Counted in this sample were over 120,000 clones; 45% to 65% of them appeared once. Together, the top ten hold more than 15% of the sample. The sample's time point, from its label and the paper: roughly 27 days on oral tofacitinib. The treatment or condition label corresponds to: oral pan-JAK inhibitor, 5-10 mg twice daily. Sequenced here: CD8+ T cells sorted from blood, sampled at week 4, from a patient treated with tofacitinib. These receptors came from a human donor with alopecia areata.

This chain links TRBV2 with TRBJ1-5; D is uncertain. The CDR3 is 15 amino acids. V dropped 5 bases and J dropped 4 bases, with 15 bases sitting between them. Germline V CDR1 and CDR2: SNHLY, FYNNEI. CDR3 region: CASSLKRRENQPQHF. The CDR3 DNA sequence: TGTGCCAGCAGTCTAAAGAGACGGGAGAATCAGCCCCAGCATTTT.

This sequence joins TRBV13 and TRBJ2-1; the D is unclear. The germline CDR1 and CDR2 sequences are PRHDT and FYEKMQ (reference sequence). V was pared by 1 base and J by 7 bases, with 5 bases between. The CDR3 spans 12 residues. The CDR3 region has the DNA TGTGCCAGCAGCTTAGTTCCGAATGAGCAGTTCTTC. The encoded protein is CASSLVPNEQFF.

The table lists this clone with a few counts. CDR3 bases: TGTGCCTGGAGTGTTTCAACAGATTCACCCCTCCACTTT. Encoded protein: CAWSVSTDSPLHF. The chain uses TRBV30 and TRBJ1-6; D call uncertain. Per germline, CDR1 GTSNPN and CDR2 SVGIG (reference sequence). CDR3 length equals 13 residues. Trimming pared 0 bases from V and 8 bases from J, leaving 8 bases between. The entire variable domain, with the rest obtained from reference TRBV30 and TRBJ1-6, is as follows: SQTIHQWPATLVQPVGSPLSLECTVEGTSNPNLYWYRQAAGRGLQLLFYSVGIGQISSEVPQNLSASRPQDRQFILSSKKLLLSDSGFYLCAWSVSTDSPLHFGNGTRLTVT.

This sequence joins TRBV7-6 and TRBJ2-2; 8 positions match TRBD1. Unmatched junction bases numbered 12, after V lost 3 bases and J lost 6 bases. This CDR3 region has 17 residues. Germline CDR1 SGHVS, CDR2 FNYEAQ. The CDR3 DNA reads TGTGCCAGCAGCTTCATAGATCGGACAGGGCCGGCCGGGGAGCTGTTTTTT. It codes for CASSFIDRTGPAGELFF.

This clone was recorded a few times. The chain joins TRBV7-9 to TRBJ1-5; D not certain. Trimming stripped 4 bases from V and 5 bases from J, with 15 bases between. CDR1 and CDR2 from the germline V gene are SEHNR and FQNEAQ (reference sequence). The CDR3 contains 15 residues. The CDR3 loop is CASSSFGTDDQPQHF. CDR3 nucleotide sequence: TGTGCCAGCAGCTCATTCGGCACGGATGATCAGCCCCAGCATTTT. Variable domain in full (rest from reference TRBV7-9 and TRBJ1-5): DTGVSQNPRHKITKRGQNVTFRCDPISEHNRLYWYRQTLGQGPEFLTYFQNEAQLEKSRLLSDRFSAERPKGSFSTLEIQRTEQGDSAMYLCASSSFGTDDQPQHFGDGTRLSIL.

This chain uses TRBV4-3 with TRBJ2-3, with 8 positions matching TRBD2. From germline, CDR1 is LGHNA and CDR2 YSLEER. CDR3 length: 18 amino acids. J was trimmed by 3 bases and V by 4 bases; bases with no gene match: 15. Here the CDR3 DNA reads TGCGCCAGCAGCCCTCGCAACCACCCGGGACTAGGGACAGATACGCAGTATTTT. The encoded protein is CASSPRNHPGLGTDTQYF.

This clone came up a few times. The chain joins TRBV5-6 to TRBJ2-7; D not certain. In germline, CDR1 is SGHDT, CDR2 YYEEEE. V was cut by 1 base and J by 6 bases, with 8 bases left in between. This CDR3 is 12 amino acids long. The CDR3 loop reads CASSLPPGEQYF. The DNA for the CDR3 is TGTGCCAGCAGCTTGCCGCCTGGCGAGCAGTACTTC.

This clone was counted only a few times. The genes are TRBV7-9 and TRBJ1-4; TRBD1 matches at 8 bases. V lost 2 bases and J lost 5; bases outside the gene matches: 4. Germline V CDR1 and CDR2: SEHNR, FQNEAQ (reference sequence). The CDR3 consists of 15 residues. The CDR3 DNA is TGTGCCAGCAGCTTAAACAGGGGGAGGAATGAAAAACTGTTTTTT. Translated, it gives CASSLNRGRNEKLFF.

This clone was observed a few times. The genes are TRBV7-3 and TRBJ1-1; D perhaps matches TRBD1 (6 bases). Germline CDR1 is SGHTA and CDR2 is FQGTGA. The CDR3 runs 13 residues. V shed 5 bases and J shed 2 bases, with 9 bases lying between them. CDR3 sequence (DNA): TGTGCCAGCAGCGCGGACAGAAACACTGAAGCTTTCTTT. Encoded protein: CASSADRNTEAFF.

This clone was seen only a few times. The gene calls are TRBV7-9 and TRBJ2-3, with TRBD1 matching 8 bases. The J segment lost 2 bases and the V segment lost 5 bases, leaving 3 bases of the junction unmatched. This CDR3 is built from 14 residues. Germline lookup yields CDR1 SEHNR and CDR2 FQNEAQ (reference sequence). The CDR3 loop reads CASSETGVTDTQYF. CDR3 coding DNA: TGTGCCAGCAGCGAGACAGGGGTCACAGATACGCAGTATTTT. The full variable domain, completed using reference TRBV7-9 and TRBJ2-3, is DTGVSQNPRHKITKRGQNVTFRCDPISEHNRLYWYRQTLGQGPEFLTYFQNEAQLEKSRLLSDRFSAERPKGSFSTLEIQRTEQGDSAMYLCASSETGVTDTQYFGPGTRLTVL.